One and the same sample provided the 14 T cell receptor beta chains below, sequenced in a study of regulatory T cells in long-lasting Graves disease (dated by TCRdb to about 2021). Libraries were prepared through multiplex PCR. Sequencing instrument: Illumina HiSeq 4000. CDR3 regions were amplified by Arm-PCR with iRepertoire HTBI primers to construct TCR beta libraries. Using fastp trimming at Q25 and MiXCR clonotype assembly, TCRdb reanalyzed the public sequencing data and kept in-frame beta chains. Every distinct CDR3 protein forms one entry, paired with its most common genes and DNA. Within this sample are fewer than 650,000 distinct CDR3 sequences, with roughly 15% of them counted one time only. Under 20% of the sample is held by the ten biggest clonotypes. The sample's time point label is to be understood as: newly diagnosed GD, antithyroid drugs for less than 3 months. For both TCR sequencing and RNA sequencing, RNA was extracted from PBMCs using TRIzol.

These same data were also listed under a study on T cells in Graves' hyperthyroidism and ophthalmopathy.

Sequences were derived from peripheral blood mononuclear cells (PBMCs), sampled at new diagnosis, from a patient treated with antithyroid drugs. The receptors shown here come from a woman in her 30s with Graves disease. Donor details come from another sample of the same person, matched by shared clones.

This clonotype was detected many times. CDR3 loop: CASSATGGNTEAFF. The CDR3 DNA reads TGTGCCAGCAGCGCTACCGGAGGGAACACTGAAGCTTTCTTT. The chain combines TRBV9 with TRBJ1-1, with D uncertain. V lost 3 bases and J 1 base, leaving 10 bases between the germline ends. The CDR3 runs to 14 residues. Germline lookup yields CDR1 SGDLS and CDR2 YYNGEE.

On this clonotype itself: Germline is not matched at one junction end, which may reflect a read error. The rearrangement links TRBV3-1 to TRBJ2-7; 11 nucleotides agree with TRBD2. Germline V gene sequence: CDR1 LGHDT, CDR2 YNNKEL (reference sequence). This CDR3 contains 22 residues. CDR3 in DNA: TGTGTCAGCAGCCGCCTCTGGACTAGCGGGCGTAGCGGGAGGGCCAGGGAGTACGAGCAGTACTTC. Translation: CVSSRLWTSGRSGRAREYEQYF.

The sample holds many counts of this clonotype. This chain's CDR3 is CASSHDGLIGEKLFF. CDR3 coding DNA: TGTGCCAGCAGTCACGACGGCCTAATCGGTGAAAAACTGTTTTTT. The chain is built from TRBV6-2 or TRBV6-3 and TRBJ1-4; no clear D. The CDR3 loop spans 15 amino acids. Germline CDR1 reads MNHEY; CDR2 reads SVGEGT. Trimming stripped 5 bases from V and 7 bases from J, with 17 bases between.

This clonotype has a count of ten or more. V gene TRBV7-3 combines with J gene TRBJ2-1, with unresolved D. The CDR3 consists of 15 residues. The germline V gene encodes CDR1 SGHTA and CDR2 FQGTGA. Deletions cut 4 bases from V and 2 bases from J, with 12 bases between. The chain's CDR3 is CASSSRAVTYNEQFF. CDR3 DNA sequence: TGTGCCAGCAGCTCCCGTGCGGTAACCTACAATGAGCAGTTCTTC.

In its sample, this clonotype was seen many times. The chain carries TRBV6-5 and TRBJ2-1; TRBD2 matches at 7 bases. V lost 0 bases, J lost 3 bases, and 5 bases stayed unmatched. The CDR3 length is 16 residues. Germline V gives CDR1 MNHEY, CDR2 SVGAGI. CDR3 in amino acids: CASSYSPSGIYNEQFF. As DNA, the CDR3 is TGTGCCAGCAGTTACTCGCCTAGCGGCATCTACAATGAGCAGTTCTTC.

Details on this clonotype: Germline and junction disagree at one end, which may indicate a read error. The chain is built from TRBV28 and TRBJ1-4; D is possibly TRBD1 (5 bases). CDR1 MDHEN and CDR2 SYDVKM come from the germline V gene. This CDR3 has 14 residues. This CDR3 is CTSIRGFEDEKLFF. The CDR3 coding sequence is TGTACCAGCATTCGGGGCTTTGAGGATGAAAAACTGTTTTTT.

In this sample, this clonotype turned up many times. The V gene is TRBV2, the J gene TRBJ2-3, with D maybe TRBD2 (6 bases). This CDR3 contains 11 residues. Trimming cost V 11 bases and J 6 bases, with 12 bases left between them. CDR1 and CDR2 from the germline V gene are SNHLY and FYNNEI. The CDR3 coding sequence is TGTGCCGTCCTGGGACTCGATACGCAGTATTTT. This translates into CAVLGLDTQYF.

This clonotype appeared many times. The chain uses TRBV6-5 and TRBJ2-1, with D perhaps TRBD2 (6 bases). Germline CDR1 is MNHEY and CDR2 is SVGAGI. V lost 0 bases and J 7 bases, leaving 16 bases between the germline ends. The CDR3 is made up of 16 amino acids. The CDR3 nucleotides read TGTGCCAGCAGTTACTCGGGCGGGGCAATGGGGAATGAGCAGTTCTTC. It yields the protein CASSYSGGAMGNEQFF.

This clonotype turned up a few times. The chain links TRBV18 to TRBJ2-7; 8 bases align to TRBD2. Germline lookup yields CDR1 KGHSH and CDR2 LQKENI. This CDR3 spans 15 amino acids. The J segment lost 2 bases and the V segment lost 1 base, leaving 4 bases of the junction unmatched. The CDR3 DNA is TGTGCCAGCTCACCACGGAGCGGGAGTCCCTACGAGCAGTACTTC. This translates into CASSPRSGSPYEQYF.

This clonotype was picked up many times. The chain has TRBV20-1 and TRBJ1-1, with 7 bases lining up with TRBD1. The V gene's germline CDR1 is DFQATT and CDR2 SNEGSKA (reference sequence). The CDR3 consists of 15 residues. J was trimmed by 0 bases and V by 6 bases; bases with no gene match: 10. This CDR3 reads CSALLQGYLNTEAFF. CDR3 DNA sequence: TGCAGTGCCCTCCTACAGGGGTATTTGAACACTGAAGCTTTCTTT.

In its sample, this clonotype was seen many times. The chain uses TRBV12-3 or TRBV12-4 and TRBJ2-1, with D possibly being TRBD1 or TRBD2 (5 bases each). Trimming stripped 3 bases from V and 0 bases from J, with 9 bases between. CDR3 length: 15 amino acids. CDR3 DNA: TGTGCCAGCAGTTTGGGGGTACTCTCCTACAATGAGCAGTTCTTC. Translated: CASSLGVLSYNEQFF.

V and J are TRBV19 and TRBJ1-2, with D uncertain. Trimming pared 7 bases from V and 0 bases from J, leaving 6 bases between. This CDR3 spans 12 amino acids. Germline V gene sequence: CDR1 LNHDA, CDR2 SQIVND (reference sequence). The CDR3 DNA reads as TGTGCCAGTATCGGGACTAACTATGGCTACACCTTC. It is translated as CASIGTNYGYTF.

This clonotype was seen only a few times. This chain connects TRBV4-1 to TRBJ1-4; D gene unclear. CDR3 length: 17 residues. Germline V lookup: CDR1 MGHRA, CDR2 YSYEKL. V was pared by 0 bases and J by 4 bases, with 15 bases between. Here the CDR3 DNA reads TGCGCCAGCAGCCAAGATCCCGGATCGTGGAGTAATGAAAAACTGTTTTTT. Protein: CASSQDPGSWSNEKLFF.

This clonotype was counted ten times or more. The rearrangement links TRBV28 to TRBJ1-6; a weak D match, TRBD1 (6 bases). V shed 6 bases and J shed 7 bases, with 16 bases lying between them. The CDR3 is made up of 15 amino acids. Germline values: CDR1 MDHEN, CDR2 SYDVKM. CDR3 sequence: CASRPRDRQNSPLHF. The CDR3 DNA is TGTGCCAGCAGACCTCGTGACAGGCAAAATTCACCCCTCCACTTT. The full variable domain, completed using reference TRBV28 and TRBJ1-6, is DVKVTQSSRYLVKRTGEKVFLECVQDMDHENMFWYRQDPGLGLRLIYFSYDVKMKEKGDIPEGYSVSREKKERFSLILESASTNQTSMYLCASRPRDRQNSPLHFGNGTRLTVT.